The clone carrying this TCR beta chain occurred a few times. Libraries were prepared by immunoSEQ multiplex PCR; TCRdb keeps only in-frame clonotypes and omits some of them. Of some 130,000 clones listed, 80% to 90% are singletons. This sample was included in a study of T cells in localized non-small cell lung cancer. CDR3 length: 14 amino acids. CDR1 and CDR2 from the germline V gene are SGHAT and FQNNGV. V gave up 5 bases and J gave up 6 bases; unmatched junction bases: 7. The TCR was taken from a female donor older than 55 with stage I lung adenocarcinoma. This chain joins TRBV11-2 and TRBJ2-1; the match to TRBD1 covers 7 bases. Specimen: peripheral blood, collected before any cancer treatment. CDR3 nucleotide sequence: TGTGCCAGCAGCCTGTCGACAGGGCGCAATGAGCAGTTCTTC. Amino acid sequence: CASSLSTGRNEQFF.